This T cell receptor beta chain was found in a study of T cell responses to AZD1222 COVID-19 vaccine. Overall study results and limits: Seropositive AZD1222 recipients at baseline numbered only five or six.

Some clones are missing from TCRdb's copy, which holds only in-frame ones; the method was immunoSEQ multiplex PCR. The table shows under 200,000 clones, with 70% to 90% occurring only once. About this clone: Its antigen is currently unknown.

Germline V gene data show CDR1 as MNHEY and CDR2 as SMNVEV (reference sequence). V lost 4 bases to trimming and J lost 6 bases, with 10 bases between them. The CDR3 contains 13 residues. Here the sequenced sample was peripheral blood, taken 28 days after the second AZD1222 dose. The chain links TRBV27 to TRBJ2-1, with D perhaps TRBD1 or TRBD2 (5 bases each). This sequence was found in an adult who received the AZD1222 COVID-19 vaccine. CDR3 DNA: TGTGCCAGCAGTTGGGGACCGGTCAATGAGCAGTTCTTC. This gives the protein CASSWGPVNEQFF.